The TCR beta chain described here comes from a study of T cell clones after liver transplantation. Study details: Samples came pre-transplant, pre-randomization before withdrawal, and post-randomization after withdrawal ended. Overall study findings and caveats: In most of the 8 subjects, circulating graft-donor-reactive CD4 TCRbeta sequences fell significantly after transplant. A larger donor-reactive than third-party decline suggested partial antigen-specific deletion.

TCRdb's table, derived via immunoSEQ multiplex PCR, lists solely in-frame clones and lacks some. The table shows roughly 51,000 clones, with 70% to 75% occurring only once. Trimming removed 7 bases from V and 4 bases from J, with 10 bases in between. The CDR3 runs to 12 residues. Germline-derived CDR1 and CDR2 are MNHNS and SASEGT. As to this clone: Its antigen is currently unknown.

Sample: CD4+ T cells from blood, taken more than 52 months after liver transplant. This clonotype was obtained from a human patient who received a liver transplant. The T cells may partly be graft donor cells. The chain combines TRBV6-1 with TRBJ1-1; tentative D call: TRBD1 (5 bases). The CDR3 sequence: CASNPGGTEAFF. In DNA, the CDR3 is TGTGCCAGCAACCCTGGGGGCACTGAAGCTTTCTTT.